Sequencing of this T cell receptor beta chain was carried out in a study of blood T cell repertoires in COVID-19. On the study more broadly: COVID-19 samples, acute and convalescent, were from the United States, Italy and Spain. The analysed material was cDNA or gDNA that came from T cells, B-cell-depleted T cells, or PBMCs.

Between the trimmed V and J ends, which lost 8 bases and 2 bases, there was a span of 16 bases. This CDR3 comprises 14 residues. Germline CDR1 MNHEY, CDR2 SVGAGI. As originally analysed: How many nucleated cells were present was estimated from reference gene primer amplification. Using immunoSEQ multiplex PCR, the repertoire was profiled, and TCRdb retains in-frame clones only, with some absent. That table is the source of V, J and clone size, and D and trimming were worked out from the DNA. The data hold about 270,000 clones, with approximately 81% observed a single time. This receptor was identified in a woman between 55 and 75 years old with active or convalescent COVID-19. The chain has TRBV6-5 and TRBJ2-7, with TRBD2 as a possible D gene (7 bases). The sample taken for sequencing was peripheral blood. The CDR3 spells CASGWGGGAYEQYF. DNA for the CDR3: TGTGCCAGCGGCTGGGGGGGCGGTGCCTACGAGCAGTACTTC.